The TCR beta chain under discussion was sequenced for a study of blood T cell repertoires in COVID-19 (dated by TCRdb to about 2020). In the study overall: Collaborator samples came from the United States, Italy and Spain and covered acute and convalescent phases of COVID-19. The material from the prospective study consisted of cDNA or gDNA derived from T cells, B-cell-depleted T cells, or PBMCs. Subjects who had been exposed to COVID-19, were actively infected with it, or had recovered from it provided the deeply sampled blood TCRbeta repertoires that made up the dataset. Nearly every sample came with metadata listing a de-identified subject ID, COVID-19 status, age in years and sex. A freely available public database, intended as a resource for researchers studying the immune response to SARS-CoV-2, is where the repertoires were released. The samples were drawn from two sources: the first 160 participants of the ongoing ImmuneRACE study, and about 1,300 subjects contributed by 6 global collaborators. Where HLA class I and class II types were available, the types were taken from metadata supplied by the sample provider, not from assay-based typing.

With respect to this clone: No cognate antigen has been identified for it. Base qualities were left out, and no much larger clone turns up one base away.

TCRbeta CDR3 regions were amplified from genomic DNA by means of the immunoSEQ Assay, a bias-controlled multiplex PCR. The published analysis was carried out like this. Within the assay, amplification of reference gene primers was used to estimate how many nucleated cells each sample contained. To quantify the absolute abundance of each unique TCRbeta CDR3 rearrangement, sequence reads were collapsed and filtered. For each sample, productive Simpson clonality was calculated as the square root of Simpson's diversity index across productive rearrangements. In its TCRdb copy, this immuneACCESS table keeps in-frame sequences only and misses some clones. Where compared with another copy, unresolved V genes explain less than half of these, and the others have no known cause. From that table come the V and J calls and clone size; the DNA was used to work out D and trimming. This sample is represented by around 280,000 clones; 85% to 90% of them were singletons. About 1.7% of the sample is in the top ten clones.

In the prospective study, participants were about 18 to 90 years old, resided in under 30 geographic areas of the United States, and were enrolled through a virtual design. In the prospective study, participants were assigned to cohorts based on the clinical history participants reported in a screening survey and a study questionnaire. Each participant in the prospective study had whole blood, serum and a nasopharyngeal or oropharyngeal swab collected by mobile phlebotomists. Over an approximately 2-month period, participants in the prospective study had the option of providing additional blood draws and questionnaires. Before DNA extraction, blood samples from the prospective study were shipped at room temperature or frozen. On the study overall, not on this receptor specifically: Clinical and demographic metadata were provided uncurated, with the amount varying by source and participant.

Relative to germline, V is 1 base shorter and J is 0 bases shorter, with 10 bases between their ends. The CDR3 has 16 amino acids, counting the end cysteine and phenylalanine. The only DNA kept is the CDR3, 48 bases in frame from the first base. CDR1 and CDR2 are drawn from the germline V gene: SGHAT, FQNNGV. The sequence came from a woman aged 18-29 years with acute COVID-19. The receptor chain draws on TRBV11-2 and TRBJ1-3; the D gene lacks a confident call. Sequencing used PBMCs or T cells enriched from blood (not recorded which). For the CDR3, the sequence is CASSLVVASSGNTIYF. The nucleotides read TGTGCCAGCAGCTTAGTGGTCGCGAGCTCTGGAAACACCATATATTTT.